The 15 T cell receptor beta chains below were found in one sample sequenced in a study of post-analysis software for immune sequencing data. These TCRs are of unknown antigen specificity. General study points: Among 4 or 5 TRBV segments more frequent in patients than controls were TRBV5-6, TRBV5-1 and TRBV20-1.

Unique molecular identifiers had been added to the TCR beta cDNA libraries. TCRdb processed the PCR reads anew with MiXCR; each CDR3 protein has one entry. The sample shows about 820,000 distinct CDR3 sequences, 53% of them seen only once. Sequencing input: blood. These receptors were taken from a girl aged 5-17 years with multiple sclerosis.

The chain combines TRBV4-1 with TRBJ2-1, with D possibly matching TRBD2 (5 bases). CDR3 length equals 17 residues. Trimming pared 0 bases from V and 0 bases from J, leaving 12 bases between. Germline CDR1 MGHRA, CDR2 YSYEKL. The CDR3 here is CASSQDSGVYSYNEQFF. The DNA of the CDR3 is TGCGCCAGCAGCCAAGATTCCGGGGTTTACTCCTACAATGAGCAGTTCTTC.

The rearrangement links TRBV12-3 or TRBV12-4 to TRBJ1-2; D gene uncertain. The CDR3 has 14 residues. V shed 8 bases and J shed 2 bases, with 15 bases lying between them. CDR3 nucleotide sequence: TGTGCCAGCTCTCTAGCGACCAAGAACTATGGCTACACCTTC. Translating it yields CASSLATKNYGYTF.

This clonotype showed up just a few times. V usage is TRBV3-1 and J usage is TRBJ2-5; D may be TRBD2 (7 bases). This CDR3 comprises 12 residues. V dropped 6 bases and J dropped 5 bases, with 10 bases sitting between them. Germline CDR1 and CDR2: LGHDT and YNNKEL (reference sequence). CDR3 nucleotide sequence: TGTGCCAGCAGTCGGGGGGCGGAGACCCAGTACTTC. Amino acid sequence: CASSRGAETQYF.

The CDR3 reads CASSLAWHSSYEQYF. CDR3 bases: TGTGCCAGCAGCCTCGCCTGGCACAGCTCCTACGAGCAGTACTTC. The genes are TRBV9 and TRBJ2-7; D gene ambiguous. V lost 4 bases and J 0 bases, leaving 14 bases between the germline ends. This CDR3 is 15 amino acids long. Per germline, CDR1 SGDLS and CDR2 YYNGEE.

The chain is built from TRBV4-1 and TRBJ1-2; TRBD1 agrees at 9 bases. CDR1 and CDR2 (germline): MGHRA, YSYEKL. V lost 3 bases and J lost 7; bases outside the gene matches: 6. The CDR3 sequence is 14 residues long. CDR3 protein: CASSQGQGSTGYTF. The CDR3 DNA sequence: TGCGCCAGCAGCCAGGGACAGGGAAGTACTGGCTACACCTTC.

This clonotype has a handful of counts. The chain links TRBV6-5 to TRBJ2-7; TRBD2 matches at 8 bases. Trimming took 5 bases from V and 2 from J; bases not matched to a gene: 5. The CDR3 runs to 14 residues. Germline V gene lookup returns CDR1 MNHEY and CDR2 SVGAGI. The CDR3 loop reads CASSTGGGAYEQYF. The CDR3 DNA follows: TGTGCCAGCAGTACGGGAGGGGGGGCCTACGAGCAGTACTTC.

This clonotype has a handful of counts. The gene calls are TRBV12-3 or TRBV12-4 and TRBJ1-1; 9 bases align to TRBD1. J was trimmed by 7 bases and V by 6 bases; bases with no gene match: 9. CDR3 length equals 14 residues. As DNA, the CDR3 is TGTGCCAGCAGCCCCAGCGGGACAGGGAGTGAAGCTTTCTTT. Translation: CASSPSGTGSEAFF.

The chain recombines TRBV5-1 with TRBJ2-4, with D hard to call. The J call may be wrong; the DNA end is better matched by TRBJ2-7. The V gene's germline CDR1 is SGHRS and CDR2 YFSETQ. The CDR3 extends over 15 amino acids. This chain's CDR3 is CASSLSPHSVYEQYF. CDR3 nucleotide sequence: TGCGCCAGCAGCCTCTCTCCCCACAGTGTCTACGAGCAGTACTTC.

The rearrangement uses TRBV12-3 or TRBV12-4 and TRBJ2-1; D is undetermined. The length of the CDR3 is 12 residues. Trimming cost V 5 bases and J 6 bases, with 8 bases left between them. DNA of the CDR3: TGTGCCAGCAGTATTTTCACCAATGAGCAGTTCTTC. The encoded protein is CASSIFTNEQFF.

This chain joins TRBV12-5 and TRBJ2-7; 8 bases match TRBD2. This CDR3 has 13 residues. Germline V gives CDR1 LGHNT, CDR2 FRNRAP. The trim removed 7 bases at V and 1 base at J, leaving 3 bases unmatched. As DNA, the CDR3 is TGTGCTAGTGAACTAGCGGATTCCTACGAGCAGTACTTC. Its translation: CASELADSYEQYF.

This clonotype was observed a handful of times. The J gene is TRBJ1-1, the V gene TRBV29-1; no definite D call. Looked up from germline, CDR1 is SQVTM and CDR2 is ANQGSEA. The germline V and J ends were trimmed by 7 bases and 1 base, with 16 bases remaining between them. This CDR3 is built from 14 residues. As DNA, the CDR3 is TGCAGCGCCAACTGGAGAGAAAGGAACACTGAAGCTTTCTTT. Translated: CSANWRERNTEAFF.

The chain combines TRBV12-3 or TRBV12-4 with TRBJ2-1; TRBD2 agrees at 7 bases. Germline trimming cut 5 bases from V and 6 bases from J; bases unmatched to any gene: 10. CDR3 length: 15 amino acids. The CDR3 is CASSTTGGSGNEQFF. In DNA, the CDR3 is TGTGCCAGCAGTACAACCGGGGGGTCCGGCAATGAGCAGTTCTTC.

The chain links TRBV20-1 to TRBJ2-5; TRBD2 matches 7 bases. Unmatched junction bases numbered 10, after V lost 5 bases and J lost 7 bases. The V gene's germline CDR1 is DFQATT and CDR2 SNEGSKA (reference sequence). The length of the CDR3 is 13 residues. The CDR3 nucleotides read TGCAGTGCTGCTCTTACGGTAGCGGGGACCCAGTACTTC. It is translated as CSAALTVAGTQYF.

In this sample, this clonotype turned up a few times. The genes are TRBV20-1 and TRBJ2-1, with 7 bases identical to TRBD2. The length of the CDR3 is 14 residues. With V trimmed by 0 bases and J by 7 bases, 6 bases remained unmatched. Germline CDR1 reads DFQATT; CDR2 reads SNEGSKA (reference sequence). CDR3 loop: CSARDGTKPNEQFF. The CDR3 DNA is TGCAGTGCTAGAGATGGGACTAAGCCGAATGAGCAGTTCTTC.

The rearrangement joins TRBV6-5 to TRBJ2-5; D is uncertain. Germline V gene lookup returns CDR1 MNHEY and CDR2 SVGAGI. Trimming removed 4 bases at V and 1 base at J, with 16 bases between. The CDR3 is 16 amino acids. The CDR3 bases are TGTGCCAGCAGTTCCCTCCGAGGACGGATCCAAGAGACCCAGTACTTC. Translating it yields CASSSLRGRIQETQYF.